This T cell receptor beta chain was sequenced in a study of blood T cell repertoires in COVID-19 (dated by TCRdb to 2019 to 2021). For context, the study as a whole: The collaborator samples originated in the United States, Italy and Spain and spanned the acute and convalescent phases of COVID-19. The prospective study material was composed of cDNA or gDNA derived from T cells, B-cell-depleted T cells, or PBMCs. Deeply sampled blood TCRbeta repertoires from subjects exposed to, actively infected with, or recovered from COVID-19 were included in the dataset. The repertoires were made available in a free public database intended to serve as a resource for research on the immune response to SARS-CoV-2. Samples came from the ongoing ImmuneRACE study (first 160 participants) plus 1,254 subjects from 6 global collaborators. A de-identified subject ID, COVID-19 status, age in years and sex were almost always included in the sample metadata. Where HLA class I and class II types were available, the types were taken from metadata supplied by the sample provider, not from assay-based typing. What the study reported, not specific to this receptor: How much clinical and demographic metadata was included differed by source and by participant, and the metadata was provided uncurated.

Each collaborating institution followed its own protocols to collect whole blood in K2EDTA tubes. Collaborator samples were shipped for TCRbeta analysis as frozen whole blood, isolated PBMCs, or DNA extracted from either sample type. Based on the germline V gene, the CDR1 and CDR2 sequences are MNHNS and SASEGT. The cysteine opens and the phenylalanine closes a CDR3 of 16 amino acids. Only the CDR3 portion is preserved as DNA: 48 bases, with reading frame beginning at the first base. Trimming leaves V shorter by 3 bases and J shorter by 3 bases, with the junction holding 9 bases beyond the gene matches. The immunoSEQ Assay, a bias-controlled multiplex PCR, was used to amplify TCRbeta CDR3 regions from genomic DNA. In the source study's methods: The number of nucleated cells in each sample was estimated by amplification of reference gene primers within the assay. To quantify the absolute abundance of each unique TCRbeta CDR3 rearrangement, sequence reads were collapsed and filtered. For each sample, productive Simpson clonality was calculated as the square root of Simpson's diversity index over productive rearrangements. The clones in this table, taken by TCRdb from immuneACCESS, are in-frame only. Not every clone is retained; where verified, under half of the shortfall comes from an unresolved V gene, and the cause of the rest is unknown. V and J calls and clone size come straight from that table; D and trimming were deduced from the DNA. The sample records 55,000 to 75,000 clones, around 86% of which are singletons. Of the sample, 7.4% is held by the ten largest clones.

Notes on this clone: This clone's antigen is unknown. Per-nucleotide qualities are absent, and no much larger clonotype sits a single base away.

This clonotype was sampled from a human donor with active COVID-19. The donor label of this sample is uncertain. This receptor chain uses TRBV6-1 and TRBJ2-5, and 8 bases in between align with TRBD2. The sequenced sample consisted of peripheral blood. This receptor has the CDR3 CASSDPGGPTEETQYF. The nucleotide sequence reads TGTGCCAGCAGTGATCCGGGGGGGCCAACAGAAGAGACCCAGTACTTC.